These 8 T cell receptor beta chains share one sample of origin, sequenced in a study of response to subunit inactivated influenza vaccine. MiXCR, run by TCRdb on the RT-PCR reads, gives a single entry per CDR3 protein. Of hundreds of thousands of distinct CDR3 sequences in the sample, approximately 15% were seen once. The sample here was CD4+ T cells sorted from PBMCs, taken around 25 months after vaccination. All receptors derive from a man aged 50-75 years who received an inactivated influenza vaccine.

The V and J genes are TRBV18 and TRBJ2-1, with 11 bases identical to TRBD2. CDR3 length: 16 residues. V shed 3 bases, J shed 4 bases, and the junction held 5 bases outside the gene matches. The germline gives CDR1 KGHSH, CDR2 LQKENI. CDR3 nucleotide sequence: TGTGCCAGCTCACCCGTAGCGGGAGGGATTTACAATGAGCAGTTCTTC. The encoded protein is CASSPVAGGIYNEQFF.

This clonotype has more than one count but fewer than ten. The chain has TRBV15 and TRBJ2-2; 7 positions agree with TRBD1. Per germline, CDR1 LNHNV and CDR2 YYDKDF (reference sequence). The CDR3 loop spans 16 amino acids. Trimming cost V 6 bases and J 5 bases; bases outside gene matches: 12. The CDR3 reads CATRSRAPRGTGELFF. CDR3 nucleotide sequence: TGTGCCACCAGATCTCGGGCACCCAGGGGGACCGGGGAGCTGTTTTTT.

By share of the sample, this clonotype is medium-sized. The rearrangement joins TRBV29-1 to TRBJ2-1; 11 bases map to TRBD2. The CDR3 extends over 13 amino acids. Per the germline V gene, CDR1 is SQVTM and CDR2 is ANQGSEA. Germline trimming cut 6 bases from V and 4 bases from J; bases unmatched to any gene: 2. The CDR3 DNA sequence: TGCAGCGTCCGACTAGCGGGGTACAATGAGCAGTTCTTC. Its protein is CSVRLAGYNEQFF.

In its sample, this clonotype was seen many times. V usage is TRBV5-1 and J usage is TRBJ2-1; 7 nucleotides match TRBD1. V dropped 0 bases and J dropped 6; count of bases not matched to a gene: 6. The germline V gene has CDR1 SGHRS and CDR2 YFSETQ. The CDR3 is 15 residues long. This CDR3 is CASSLGQGSVNEQFF. The DNA for the CDR3 is TGCGCCAGCAGCTTGGGACAGGGAAGTGTCAATGAGCAGTTCTTC.

The rearrangement joins TRBV6-2 or TRBV6-3 to TRBJ1-2; 7 nucleotides match TRBD1. Losses at the gene ends were 7 bases for V and 4 bases for J; bases not matched to a gene: 6. The CDR3 length is 13 residues. From germline, CDR1 is MNHEY and CDR2 SVGEGT. CDR3 residues: CASTRDSSYGYTF. The CDR3 DNA follows: TGTGCCAGCACCCGGGACAGTTCCTATGGCTACACCTTC.

This clonotype was seen repeatedly, ten times or more. The rearrangement uses TRBV5-1 and TRBJ2-5; 8 nucleotides match TRBD2. This CDR3 is 14 amino acids long. Germline loops: CDR1 SGHRS, CDR2 YFSETQ. V shed 4 bases and J 4 bases; nucleotides not matched to a gene: 6. CDR3 amino acids: CASSISGTRETQYF. The CDR3, as DNA: TGCGCCAGCAGCATATCCGGGACTAGAGAGACCCAGTACTTC. Full variable domain (outside the CDR3, taken from reference TRBV5-1 and TRBJ2-5): KAGVTQTPRYLIKTRGQQVTLSCSPISGHRSVSWYQQTPGQGLQFLFEYFSETQRNKGNFPGRFSGRQFSNSRSEMNVSTLELGDSALYLCASSISGTRETQYFGPGTRLLVL.

This clonotype was seen a few times. The chain couples TRBV20-1 to TRBJ2-2; 7 bases are a match to TRBD2. In germline, CDR1 is DFQATT, CDR2 SNEGSKA (reference sequence). The V segment lost 1 base and the J segment 4 bases; nucleotides outside the gene matches: 3. The length of the CDR3 is 14 residues. DNA for the CDR3: TGCAGTGCTAGAGTGACGGGGGGCACCGGGGAGCTGTTTTTT. This codes for CSARVTGGTGELFF.

The rearrangement uses TRBV10-3 and TRBJ2-3, with D tentatively TRBD2 (5 bases). Trimming pared 5 bases from V and 2 bases from J, leaving 11 bases between. The germline V gene has CDR1 ENHRY and CDR2 SYGVKD. The CDR3 is made up of 14 amino acids. CDR3 protein: CAISRGQPTDTQYF. DNA of the CDR3: TGTGCCATCAGTAGAGGGCAGCCCACAGATACGCAGTATTTT.